This TCR beta chain is from a study of blood T cells in healthy people across ages. Study outcomes and limitations: As age increased, TCR beta diversity per million T cells fell in a roughly linear fashion.

Healthy Caucasian individuals from Russia aged roughly 6 to 90 were enrolled as donors. PBMCs were isolated at a quantity of at least 7 million per sample. Trimming cost V 6 bases and J 0 bases, with 15 bases left between them. The CDR3 spans 15 residues. The germline V gene encodes CDR1 DFQATT and CDR2 SNEGSKA (reference sequence). This clonotype was picked up a small number of times. The target antigen is unknown. With a J-beta primer mix and a sample-barcoded 5' primer, a second PCR ran about 6 to 11 cycles. Tags on each cDNA molecule came from a template-switch adaptor with 12 random nucleotides. One entry per CDR3 protein results from TCRdb running MiXCR on the 5' RACE reads. The profile shows roughly 1.4 million distinct CDR3 sequences, approximately 63% of them singletons.

The sample was blood. This chain joins TRBV20-1 and TRBJ2-1, with a possible D match to TRBD2 (6 bases). The TCR sequence derives from a man aged 18 to 30 in good health. The CDR3 DNA is TGCAGTGCCAGTACGGGGGTCAGCTCCTACAATGAGCAGTTCTTC. Its protein product is CSASTGVSSYNEQFF.